This TCR beta chain was sequenced for a study of shared clonotypes between healthy human individuals. Notes on the study in general: Naive subsets generally had larger estimated richness than memory subsets.

As for this clone: Its antigen is undetermined.

Splitting of each subset's genomic DNA was done evenly across several immunoSEQ plates. Sequencing used immunoSEQ multiplex PCR; TCRdb keeps in-frame clones, though not all of them. This table holds roughly 320,000 clones, roughly 87% found once. The V gene lost 0 bases and the J gene lost 7 bases, with 6 bases spanning the gap. From germline, CDR1 is LNHNV and CDR2 YYDKDF (reference sequence). The CDR3 length is 12 residues. The rearrangement uses TRBV15 and TRBJ2-5; D unresolved. The receptor comes from a young man in good health. Sequencing input: memory CD8+ T cells sorted from blood. The subset is: CD45RO+ cells pooled with CCR7-negative TemRA cells. CDR3 sequence (DNA): TGTGCCACCAGCAGAGATCACTCGACCCAGTACTTC. This codes for CATSRDHSTQYF.